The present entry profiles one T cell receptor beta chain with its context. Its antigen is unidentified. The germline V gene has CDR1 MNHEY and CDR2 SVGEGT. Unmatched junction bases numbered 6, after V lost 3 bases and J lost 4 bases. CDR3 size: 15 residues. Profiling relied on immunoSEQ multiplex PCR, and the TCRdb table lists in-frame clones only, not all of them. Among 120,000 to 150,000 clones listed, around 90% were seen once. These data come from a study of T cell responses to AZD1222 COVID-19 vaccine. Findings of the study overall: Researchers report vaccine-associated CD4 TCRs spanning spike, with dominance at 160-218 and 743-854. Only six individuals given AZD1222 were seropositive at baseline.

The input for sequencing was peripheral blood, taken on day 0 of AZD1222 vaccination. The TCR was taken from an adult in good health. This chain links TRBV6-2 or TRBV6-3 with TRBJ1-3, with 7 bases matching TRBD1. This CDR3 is CASSYEGAGGNTIYF. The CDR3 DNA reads TGTGCCAGCAGTTATGAGGGGGCAGGAGGAAACACCATATATTTT.